Many counts were recorded for the clone carrying this T cell receptor (beta chain). Amplification targeted TCR beta CDR3 regions from RNA transcripts. Using the HTBI primer set, a first-round RT-PCR was run on the TCR CDR3. Each CDR3 protein is one row after TCRdb ran MiXCR on the multiplex PCR reads. This sample yields about 400,000 distinct CDR3 sequences, of which under 15% are seen a single time; approximately 30% belongs to the top ten. This record belongs to a study of T cells in Graves' hyperthyroidism and ophthalmopathy. This CDR3 is 18 amino acids long. Trimming cost V 5 bases and J 2 bases; bases outside gene matches: 9.

The sequence came from a woman aged 30 to 39 with Graves' hyperthyroidism. The chain is built from TRBV12-3 or TRBV12-4 and TRBJ1-4; TRBD1 matches 12 bases. The sequenced sample was blood. CDR3 sequence reads: CASSPGTGGVPTNEKLFF. Written as DNA, the CDR3 is TGTGCCAGCAGTCCCGGGACAGGGGGCGTTCCCACTAATGAAAAACTGTTTTTT.